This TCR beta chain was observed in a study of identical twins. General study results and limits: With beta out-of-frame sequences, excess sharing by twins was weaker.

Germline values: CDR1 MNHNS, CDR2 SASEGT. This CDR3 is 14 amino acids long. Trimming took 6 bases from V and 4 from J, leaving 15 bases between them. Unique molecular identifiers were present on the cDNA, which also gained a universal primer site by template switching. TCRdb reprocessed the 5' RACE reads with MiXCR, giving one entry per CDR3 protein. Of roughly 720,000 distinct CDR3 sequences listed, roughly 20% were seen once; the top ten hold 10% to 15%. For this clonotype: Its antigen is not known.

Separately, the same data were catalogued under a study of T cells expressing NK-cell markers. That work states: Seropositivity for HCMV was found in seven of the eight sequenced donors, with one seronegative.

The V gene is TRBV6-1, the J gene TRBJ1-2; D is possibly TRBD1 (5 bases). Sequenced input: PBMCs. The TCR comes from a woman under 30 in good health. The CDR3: CASSRSSRGYGYTF. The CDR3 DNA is TGTGCCAGCAGCCGATCCAGTAGGGGCTATGGCTACACCTTC.